This T cell receptor (beta chain) was recovered during a study of T cells expressing NK-cell markers. Across the study: Of eight sequenced donors, seven were HCMV-seropositive and one HCMV-seronegative.

CDR1 is SGHTA, CDR2 FQGNSA, per germline. The CDR3 length is 19 residues. Following a re-call of the 5' RACE reads, TCRdb has one entry per CDR3 protein and lacks DNA. This sample contains over 150,000 distinct CDR3 sequences. The receptor comes from a woman aged 45-60 years in good health. Sequenced sample: blood T cells: a sorted CD56 or NKG2C T cell subset, CD4+ or CD8+ T cells, or bulk PBMC T cells (not recorded which). The chain carries TRBV7-2 and TRBJ2-2; TCRdb names TRBD2, which stays unverified in the absence of DNA. The CDR3 sequence is CASSLWVTSGRTGTGELFF.